The 7 T cell receptor beta chains reported below all come from one sample, sequenced in a study of T cells in Graves' hyperthyroidism and ophthalmopathy. RNA transcripts were the template for amplifying TCR beta CDR3 regions. Initially, a first-round RT-PCR of the TCR CDR3 employed the HTBI primer set. TCRdb re-analysed the multiplex PCR reads in MiXCR, keeping a single row per CDR3 protein. The sample has approximately 600,000 distinct CDR3 sequences; around 13% are singletons. The sequencing sample was made of blood. The origin of the receptors is a woman aged 25 to 45 with Graves' hyperthyroidism that later progressed to Graves' ophthalmopathy.

The chain couples TRBV2 to TRBJ1-5, with D possibly matching TRBD1 (6 bases). The CDR3 contains 14 residues. CDR1 and CDR2 (germline): SNHLY, FYNNEI. V dropped 6 bases and J dropped 4 bases, with 13 bases sitting between them. CDR3 loop: CASSFGQRNQPQHF. CDR3 coding DNA: TGTGCCAGCAGCTTCGGACAGAGGAATCAGCCCCAGCATTTT.

The chain is built from TRBV18 and TRBJ2-1; D is possibly TRBD2 (5 bases). The germline CDR1 and CDR2 sequences are KGHSH and LQKENI. This CDR3 is built from 17 residues. The V end was cut by 3 bases, the J end by 0 bases, with 15 bases between. CDR3 sequence: CASSPGLISSSYNEQFF. In DNA form, the CDR3 reads TGTGCCAGCTCACCCGGACTGATTTCGAGCTCCTACAATGAGCAGTTCTTC.

This clonotype was recorded at least ten times. The J gene is TRBJ2-3, the V gene TRBV28; 12 bases map to TRBD1. Trimming cost V 3 bases and J 3 bases; bases outside gene matches: 4. The germline V gene encodes CDR1 MDHEN and CDR2 SYDVKM. The CDR3 spans 16 residues. This CDR3 is CASSFGTGGATDTQYF. The CDR3, as DNA: TGTGCCAGCAGTTTCGGGACAGGGGGCGCGACAGATACGCAGTATTTT.

This clonotype occurred a few times. This chain joins TRBV27 and TRBJ2-5; TRBD2 agrees at 8 bases. CDR1 is MNHEY and CDR2 is SMNVEV in the germline V gene (reference sequence). With 0 bases clipped from V and 2 bases from J, the junction kept 8 bases outside the gene matches. The length of the CDR3 is 17 residues. CDR3 nucleotides: TGTGCCAGCAGTTTATCGCATGAGACTAGCGCACAAGAGACCCAGTACTTC. Amino acid sequence: CASSLSHETSAQETQYF.

Turning to this clonotype: A much larger clone differs by one base, so this may be a read error. This chain links TRBV25-1 with TRBJ2-7; either TRBD1 or TRBD2 may supply D (5 bases each). Trimming pared 3 bases from V and 7 bases from J, leaving 25 bases between. The germline gives CDR1 MGHDK, CDR2 SYGVNS. The CDR3 has 17 amino acids. The CDR3 reads CASSEPLGGESYNEQYF. CDR3 sequence (DNA): TGTGCCAGCAGTGAGCCCCTTGGGGGAGAGTCCTACAATGAGCAGTACTTC.

The table lists this clonotype with many counts. This chain connects TRBV20-1 to TRBJ1-1, with D possibly matching TRBD1 (5 bases). The CDR3 contains 13 residues. Between the trimmed V and J ends, which lost 2 bases and 1 base, there was a span of 8 bases. Per the germline V gene, CDR1 is DFQATT and CDR2 is SNEGSKA (reference sequence). In DNA form, the CDR3 reads TGCAGTGCTAGATGGGGGGGGAACACTGAAGCTTTCTTT. It translates to CSARWGGNTEAFF.

This sequence joins TRBV25-1 and TRBJ1-1; no firm D call. The CDR3 contains 13 residues. The ends were cut back, 1 base at V and 8 bases at J, with 11 bases in the middle. CDR1 is MGHDK, CDR2 SYGVNS, per germline. The CDR3 reads CASSEWEKEEAFF. In DNA, the CDR3 is TGTGCCAGCAGTGAATGGGAAAAAGAGGAAGCTTTCTTT.